The 19 T cell receptor beta chains listed next were all sequenced from one sample in a study of blood T cell repertoires in COVID-19. Here immunoSEQ multiplex PCR was the method, and the copy in TCRdb shows in-frame clones only, minus some. The repertoire holds around 180,000 clones, with roughly 70% as singletons. The sequencing sample was made of peripheral blood. The origin of the receptors is an elderly woman with acute or convalescent COVID-19.

The rearrangement links TRBV6-5 to TRBJ1-3, with D uncertain. CDR3 length: 13 amino acids. Germline V gene data show CDR1 as MNHEY and CDR2 as SVGAGI. Trimming took off 10 bases at V and 0 bases at J, with 10 bases between the two ends. The CDR3 sequence: CATQASSGNTIYF. CDR3 DNA: TGTGCCACCCAGGCCTCCTCTGGAAACACCATATATTTT.

The chain combines TRBV2 with TRBJ1-1; D ambiguous. This CDR3 has 13 residues. Trimming cost V 7 bases and J 3 bases, with 12 bases left between them. Germline V gene sequence: CDR1 SNHLY, CDR2 FYNNEI. The CDR3 loop reads CASIEGEHTEAFF. CDR3 bases: TGTGCCAGCATCGAGGGAGAGCACACTGAAGCTTTCTTT.

CDR3 sequence reads: CASSDRQGAGYTF. The CDR3 DNA reads TGTGCCAGCAGTGATCGACAGGGGGCCGGCTACACCTTC. This sequence joins TRBV2 and TRBJ1-2, with 10 nucleotides matching TRBD1. Germline lookup yields CDR1 SNHLY and CDR2 FYNNEI. CDR3 length: 13 amino acids. The trim removed 3 bases at V and 8 bases at J, leaving 3 bases unmatched.

This clone was counted a single time. V gene TRBV6-5 combines with J gene TRBJ1-5; D not certain. This CDR3 spans 15 amino acids. Germline assignment: CDR1 MNHEY and CDR2 SVGAGI. Trimming took 0 bases from V and 5 from J, leaving 11 bases between them. CDR3 amino acids: CASSYSERRDQPQHF. As DNA, the CDR3 is TGTGCCAGCAGTTACTCTGAGCGCAGAGATCAGCCCCAGCATTTT.

The V and J genes are TRBV19 and TRBJ2-1, with 13 bases lining up with TRBD2. V lost 6 bases to trimming and J lost 3 bases; unmatched junction nucleotides: 11. This CDR3 has 18 amino acids. Germline V lookup: CDR1 LNHDA, CDR2 SQIVND (reference sequence). The CDR3 reads CASRGLAGVEEYYNEQFF. The CDR3 DNA reads as TGTGCCAGTAGAGGACTAGCGGGAGTGGAGGAATACTACAATGAGCAGTTCTTC.

This sequence joins TRBV7-9 and TRBJ1-4; the D gene is possibly TRBD1 (5 bases). The CDR3 is made up of 12 amino acids. The V and J ends lost 2 bases and 12 bases respectively, with 10 bases between them. The V gene's germline CDR1 is SEHNR and CDR2 FQNEAQ (reference sequence). Here the CDR3 DNA reads TGTGCCAGCAGCTTAAACTGGGGGGAACTGTTTTTT. Its translation: CASSLNWGELFF.

This chain links TRBV7-9 with TRBJ2-1; 9 bases line up with TRBD2. Looked up from germline, CDR1 is SEHNR and CDR2 is FQNEAQ (reference sequence). The CDR3 covers 14 residues. With V trimmed by 4 bases and J by 3 bases, 1 base remained unmatched. The CDR3, as DNA: TGTGCCAGCAGCTATAGCGGGAGCTACAATGAGCAGTTCTTC. It specifies CASSYSGSYNEQFF.

This clone turned up a few times. The rearrangement joins TRBV30 to TRBJ1-1; D call uncertain. The CDR3 has 11 residues. Trimming took off 0 bases at V and 8 bases at J, with 7 bases between the two ends. Germline lookup yields CDR1 GTSNPN and CDR2 SVGIG (reference sequence). The CDR3 DNA reads TGTGCCTGGAGTGTACAGCACGAAGCTTTCTTT. Translated: CAWSVQHEAFF.

This clone was detected a few times. The chain employs TRBV6-5 and TRBJ2-7; D remains ambiguous. CDR1 is MNHEY and CDR2 is SVGAGI in the germline V gene. The CDR3 sequence is 13 residues long. V was clipped by 11 bases and J by 2 bases, with 16 bases between them. The CDR3 sequence: CACARWQTYEQYF. The CDR3 DNA reads TGTGCCTGCGCGCGGTGGCAAACCTACGAGCAGTACTTC.

This rearrangement joins TRBV11-2 to TRBJ2-1; TRBD2 is a possible D gene (5 bases). V dropped 5 bases and J dropped 5 bases, with 16 bases sitting between them. This CDR3 is built from 15 residues. The germline V gene has CDR1 SGHAT and CDR2 FQNNGV. CDR3 loop: CASSRGQREDNEQFF. CDR3 DNA: TGTGCCAGCAGCCGAGGGCAGCGCGAGGACAATGAGCAGTTCTTC.

The chain joins TRBV19 to TRBJ1-5; 9 nucleotides line up with TRBD1. V was clipped by 4 bases and J by 5 bases; unmatched bases: 6. Germline values: CDR1 LNHDA, CDR2 SQIVND (reference sequence). There are 15 residues in the CDR3. The CDR3 DNA follows: TGTGCCAGTAGTACCTGGGACAGGGTCGATCAGCCCCAGCATTTT. Its protein is CASSTWDRVDQPQHF.

This sequence joins TRBV7-9 and TRBJ1-1; 7 bases match TRBD1. The germline V gene encodes CDR1 SEHNR and CDR2 FQNEAQ (reference sequence). CDR3 size: 14 residues. J was trimmed by 4 bases and V by 3 bases; bases with no gene match: 5. The DNA of the CDR3 is TGTGCCAGCAGCTTGGGGCAGGGGGTCACTGAAGCTTTCTTT. This translates into CASSLGQGVTEAFF.

V is TRBV5-1 and J is TRBJ2-1, with 9 bases lining up with TRBD2. This CDR3 is 19 amino acids long. V was clipped by 1 base and J by 3 bases; unmatched bases: 14. Per germline, CDR1 SGHRS and CDR2 YFSETQ. The CDR3 loop is CASSLLRRLAGTVYNEQFF. The CDR3 DNA reads as TGCGCCAGCAGCTTGCTCCGTCGGCTAGCGGGAACTGTCTACAATGAGCAGTTCTTC.

This chain links TRBV29-1 with TRBJ1-1; D call uncertain. The germline V and J ends were trimmed by 6 bases and 4 bases, with 15 bases remaining between them. The CDR3 has 13 amino acids. Germline lookup yields CDR1 SQVTM and CDR2 ANQGSEA. The CDR3: CSVWASHGTEAFF. The CDR3, as DNA: TGCAGCGTCTGGGCCAGCCACGGCACTGAAGCTTTCTTT.

The chain recombines TRBV2 with TRBJ2-2; D perhaps matches TRBD1 (5 bases). Between the trimmed V and J ends, which lost 7 bases and 7 bases, there was a span of 16 bases. This CDR3 spans 14 amino acids. Germline-derived CDR1 and CDR2 are SNHLY and FYNNEI. CDR3 sequence: CASIPGPSVGELFF. DNA for the CDR3: TGTGCCAGCATCCCAGGGCCGTCCGTCGGGGAGCTGTTTTTT.

The genes are TRBV2 and TRBJ1-1, with 11 bases that match TRBD1. The trim removed 10 bases at V and 4 bases at J, leaving 2 bases unmatched. The CDR3 runs to 12 residues. CDR1 and CDR2 from the germline V gene are SNHLY and FYNNEI. DNA of the CDR3: TGTGCCACGGGGACAGGGGGCACTGAAGCTTTCTTT. It is translated as CATGTGGTEAFF.

The gene calls are TRBV4-1 and TRBJ1-5; D remains ambiguous. This CDR3 comprises 17 residues. Germline values: CDR1 MGHRA, CDR2 YSYEKL. Trimming stripped 1 base from V and 1 base from J, with 14 bases between. CDR3 protein: CASSQVGFGGSNQPQHF. DNA for the CDR3: TGCGCCAGCAGCCAAGTCGGGTTTGGTGGAAGCAATCAGCCCCAGCATTTT.

This chain uses TRBV2 with TRBJ1-5; D not resolved. Trimming stripped 0 bases from V and 2 bases from J, with 14 bases between. CDR1 and CDR2 from the germline V gene are SNHLY and FYNNEI. This CDR3 contains 17 residues. The CDR3 DNA sequence: TGTGCCAGCAGTGAAGCGCTTGGGCGTCCGGGCAATCAGCCCCAGCATTTT. As protein: CASSEALGRPGNQPQHF.

This sequence joins TRBV18 and TRBJ1-1, with TRBD1 as a possible D gene (6 bases). The CDR3 spans 15 residues. V was pared by 3 bases and J by 3 bases, with 14 bases between. Germline V lookup: CDR1 KGHSH, CDR2 LQKENI. The CDR3 nucleotides read TGTGCCAGCTCACCTAACAGGGACACCGACACTGAAGCTTTCTTT. Translated: CASSPNRDTDTEAFF.